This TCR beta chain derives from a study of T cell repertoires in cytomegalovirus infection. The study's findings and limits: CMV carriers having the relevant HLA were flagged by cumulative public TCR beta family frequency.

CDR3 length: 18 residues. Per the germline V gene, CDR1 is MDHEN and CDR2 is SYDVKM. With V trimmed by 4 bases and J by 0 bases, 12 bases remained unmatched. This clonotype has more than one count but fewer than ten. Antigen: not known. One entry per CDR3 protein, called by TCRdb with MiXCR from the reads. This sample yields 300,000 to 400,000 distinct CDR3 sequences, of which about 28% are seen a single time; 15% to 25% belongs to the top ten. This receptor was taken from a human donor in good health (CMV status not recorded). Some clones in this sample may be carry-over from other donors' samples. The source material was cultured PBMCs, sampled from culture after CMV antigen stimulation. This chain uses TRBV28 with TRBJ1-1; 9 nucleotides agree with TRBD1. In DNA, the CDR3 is TGTGCCAGCAGTTCGGACACCGGGACAGGGACCTTGAACACTGAAGCTTTCTTT. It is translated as CASSSDTGTGTLNTEAFF.